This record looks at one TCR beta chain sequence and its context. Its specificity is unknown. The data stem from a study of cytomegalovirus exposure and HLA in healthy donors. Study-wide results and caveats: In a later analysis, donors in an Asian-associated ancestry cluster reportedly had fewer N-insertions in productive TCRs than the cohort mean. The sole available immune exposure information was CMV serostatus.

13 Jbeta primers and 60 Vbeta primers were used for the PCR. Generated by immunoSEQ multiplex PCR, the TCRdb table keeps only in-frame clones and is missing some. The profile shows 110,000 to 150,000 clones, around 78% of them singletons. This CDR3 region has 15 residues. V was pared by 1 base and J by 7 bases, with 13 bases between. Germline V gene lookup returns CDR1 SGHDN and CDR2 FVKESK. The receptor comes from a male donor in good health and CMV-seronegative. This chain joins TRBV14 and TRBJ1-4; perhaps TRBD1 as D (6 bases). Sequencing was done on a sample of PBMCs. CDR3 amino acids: CASSQVRGIGEKLFF. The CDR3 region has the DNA TGTGCCAGCAGCCAAGTCAGGGGCATAGGTGAAAAACTGTTTTTT.